This TCR beta chain was retrieved from a study of a mutant IDH1 vaccine in newly diagnosed glioma. Study in general: The therapy given earlier, which was standard therapy, consisted of radiotherapy, temozolomide, or both, and most of the patients received both.

Clones were read by immunoSEQ multiplex PCR, and TCRdb kept only the in-frame ones, dropping some. The sample lists tens of thousands of clones; about 80% were seen once. Documented time point: week 5, during vaccination. Topical imiquimod was applied with each vaccine dose, which held 300 ug of mutant IDH1 20-mer peptide. V lost 0 bases to trimming and J lost 3 bases, with 9 bases between them. CDR1 is LNHNV, CDR2 YYDKDF, per germline (reference sequence). CDR3 size: 15 residues. Regarding this clone: The target antigen is unknown.

The TCR was taken from a man aged 40-50 years with glioma. The sequences come from PBMCs, collected from a glioma patient whose treatment included an IDH1 peptide vaccine. The chain employs TRBV15 and TRBJ1-5; no clear D. The CDR3 DNA reads as TGTGCCACCAGCAGAGATCAGAGTTACAATCAGCCCCAGCATTTT. This gives the protein CATSRDQSYNQPQHF.